These 15 T cell receptor beta chains were sequenced from one sample in a study of T-cell reconstitution after alpha-beta-depleted transplantation in children. Unique molecular identifiers were incorporated during preparation of the TCRbeta library. Each CDR3 protein gets one entry after TCRdb re-called the PCR reads with MiXCR. The table lists over 550,000 distinct CDR3 sequences, about 10% of them singletons. The input for sequencing was PBMCs from the stem cell graft donor, taken from the stem cell graft. The receptor source for this set is a human donor who donated a stem cell graft to a child with acute myeloid leukemia.

The rearrangement links TRBV20-1 to TRBJ2-1; TRBD2 agrees at 10 bases. The CDR3 has 15 residues. The junction had 13 bases not matched to a gene; V was cut back by 6 bases and J by 8 bases. Per germline, CDR1 DFQATT and CDR2 SNEGSKA (reference sequence). The CDR3 sequence is CSADTGLATSDEQFF. CDR3 DNA: TGCAGTGCAGATACGGGACTAGCGACTTCAGATGAGCAGTTCTTC.

V gene TRBV20-1 combines with J gene TRBJ2-3; 11 positions agree with TRBD2. Trimming cost V 6 bases and J 6 bases; bases outside gene matches: 5. This CDR3 has 13 residues. Germline loops: CDR1 DFQATT, CDR2 SNEGSKA (reference sequence). CDR3 DNA sequence: TGCAGTGCAGTAGCGGGAGGGCCTGATACGCAGTATTTT. Translation: CSAVAGGPDTQYF.

The rearrangement joins TRBV20-1 to TRBJ2-5; 8 bases line up with TRBD2. The germline CDR1 and CDR2 sequences are DFQATT and SNEGSKA (reference sequence). Trimming removed 0 bases from V and 5 bases from J; junction bases left unmatched: 11. The CDR3 consists of 16 residues. The CDR3 region has the DNA TGCAGTGCTAGAGATTGGGGAGCGGGAGTCTCGGAGACCCAGTACTTC. Translating gives CSARDWGAGVSETQYF.

This rearrangement joins TRBV11-1 to TRBJ2-1; 12 bases are a match to TRBD2. Germline CDR1 is SGHAT and CDR2 is FQDESV (reference sequence). With V trimmed by 7 bases and J by 2 bases, 12 bases remained unmatched. The CDR3 length is 18 residues. CDR3 bases: TGTGCCAGCACCACTGGGGGACTAGCGGGTGGAGCCTACAATGAGCAGTTCTTC. Translating gives CASTTGGLAGGAYNEQFF. The full variable domain, its missing parts supplied by reference TRBV11-1 and TRBJ2-1, is EAEVAQSPRYKITEKSQAVAFWCDPISGHATLYWYRQILGQGPELLVQFQDESVVDDSQLPKDRFSAERLKGVDSTLKIQPAELGDSAMYLCASTTGGLAGGAYNEQFFGPGTRLTVL.

This clonotype was counted ten times or more. This chain links TRBV3-1 with TRBJ2-7; no clear D. CDR3 size: 12 residues. V was shortened by 5 bases and J by 3 bases, with 8 bases between the two germline ends. Germline lookup yields CDR1 LGHDT and CDR2 YNNKEL (reference sequence). CDR3 loop: CASSSLDYEQYF. CDR3 coding DNA: TGTGCCAGCAGCTCCCTGGACTACGAGCAGTACTTC.

The rearrangement uses TRBV5-1 and TRBJ2-7; 9 bases match TRBD2. With 1 base clipped from V and 4 bases from J, the junction kept 12 bases outside the gene matches. This CDR3 has 17 amino acids. The germline V gene has CDR1 SGHRS and CDR2 YFSETQ. The CDR3 region is CASSLRREGPIEYEQYF. For the CDR3, the DNA is TGCGCCAGCAGCTTGAGGCGGGAGGGCCCCATTGAATACGAGCAGTACTTC.

The V and J genes are TRBV20-1 and TRBJ2-1; the D gene is possibly TRBD2 (5 bases). CDR3 length: 16 residues. Germline V gene data show CDR1 as DFQATT and CDR2 as SNEGSKA (reference sequence). V lost 5 bases and J lost 0, with 17 bases in between. Written as DNA, the CDR3 is TGCAGTGCTCTTCCCTCTACTAGAGACTCCTACAATGAGCAGTTCTTC. Its translation: CSALPSTRDSYNEQFF.

This clonotype turned up a few times. This chain joins TRBV4-3 and TRBJ2-7, with TRBD1 matching 8 bases. The CDR3 is made up of 16 amino acids. Per the germline V gene, CDR1 is LGHNA and CDR2 is YSLEER. V was clipped by 4 bases and J by 2 bases; unmatched bases: 10. The CDR3 loop reads CASSPRGDRGPYEQYF. The CDR3 DNA reads TGCGCCAGCAGCCCTCGCGGCGACAGGGGCCCCTACGAGCAGTACTTC.

A word on this clonotype: This could be a read error, since a much larger clone is one nucleotide away. The chain employs TRBV10-3 and TRBJ2-7; no clear D. Germline values: CDR1 ENHRY, CDR2 SYGVKD. The CDR3 is made up of 12 amino acids. CDR3 protein: CAVSDNGPEQYF. The DNA for the CDR3 is TGTGCCGTCAGCGACAATGGGCCCGAGCAGTACTTC.

V usage is TRBV6-6 and J usage is TRBJ1-1; no clear D gene. CDR3 length equals 12 residues. Germline V gene sequence: CDR1 MNHNY, CDR2 SVGAGI (reference sequence). V shed 11 bases and J shed 2 bases, with 12 bases lying between them. CDR3: CAEGRANTEAFF. As DNA, the CDR3 is TGTGCCGAGGGCCGAGCAAACACTGAAGCTTTCTTT.

The J gene is TRBJ1-5, the V gene TRBV5-1, with 8 bases fitting TRBD1. This CDR3 is 13 amino acids long. The V gene end was trimmed by 5 bases and the J gene end by 5 bases; junction bases not matched to a gene: 3. Germline CDR1 and CDR2: SGHRS and YFSETQ. CDR3 residues: CASRGQEDQPQHF. CDR3 sequence (DNA): TGCGCCAGCAGGGGACAGGAGGATCAGCCCCAGCATTTT.

This clonotype was counted at least ten times. The rearrangement uses TRBV12-3 or TRBV12-4 and TRBJ2-3; weak D call: TRBD1 (5 bases). V lost 7 bases, J lost 5 bases, and 19 bases lay in between. CDR3 size: 15 residues. The CDR3 sequence is CASISIVGAGDTQYF. CDR3 sequence (DNA): TGTGCCAGCATCTCAATTGTTGGGGCAGGAGATACGCAGTATTTT.

The rearrangement links TRBV7-8 to TRBJ2-1; TRBD2 matches 13 bases. Germline lookup yields CDR1 SGHVS and CDR2 FQNEAQ. With V trimmed by 3 bases and J by 0 bases, 8 bases remained unmatched. This CDR3 comprises 19 residues. The CDR3 spells CASSFSTSGRGASYNEQFF. DNA for the CDR3: TGTGCCAGCAGCTTTTCTACTAGCGGGAGGGGGGCCTCCTACAATGAGCAGTTCTTC.

This clonotype was recorded a few times. V usage is TRBV7-2 and J usage is TRBJ1-3; no clear D gene. Trimming removed 0 bases at V and 3 bases at J, with 9 bases between. The CDR3 has 15 amino acids. The germline V gene encodes CDR1 SGHTA and CDR2 FQGNSA. The CDR3 spells CASSLAARGGNTIYF. As DNA, the CDR3 is TGTGCCAGCAGCTTAGCCGCGAGAGGTGGAAACACCATATATTTT.

The rearrangement joins TRBV20-1 to TRBJ1-2; D uncertain. The V and J ends lost 0 bases and 0 bases respectively, with 20 bases between them. Germline loops: CDR1 DFQATT, CDR2 SNEGSKA (reference sequence). The CDR3 is 18 residues long. The CDR3 sequence: CSARDFLESGSANYGYTF. Written as DNA, the CDR3 is TGCAGTGCTAGAGACTTCCTCGAAAGCGGGTCAGCTAACTATGGCTACACCTTC.